A selection of T cell receptor beta chains follows, all from one sample in a study of response to subunit inactivated influenza vaccine. TCRdb passed the RT-PCR reads through MiXCR, listing each CDR3 protein once. The data contain approximately 570,000 distinct CDR3 sequences, roughly 8.2% of them seen just once; the ten biggest clones take up approximately 12%. The sample was PBMCs from blood, taken less than 25 months after vaccination. The receptors come from a man aged 50 to 69 who received an inactivated influenza vaccine. Both conserved end residues are part of each CDR3. Each record gives: V gene, D gene, clone size, J gene, CDR3 DNA, CDR3 protein. A D gene is named only where the DNA matches it firmly. Clone size, where shown, is once, few, many, or a class for clones that have expanded.

v_gene: TRBV5-1
d_gene: TRBD2
abundance: few
j_gene: TRBJ2-3
CDR3nt: TGCGCCAGCAACTACGGTGCTAGCGGGAGGGATACGCAGTATTTT
CDR3aa: CASNYGASGRDTQYF

v_gene: TRBV4-3
d_gene: .
abundance: .
j_gene: TRBJ2-4
CDR3nt: TGCGCCAGCAGTCATGGGGGGACGGCTAAAAACATTCAGTACTTC
CDR3aa: CASSHGGTAKNIQYF

v_gene: TRBV5-1
d_gene: TRBD1
abundance: .
j_gene: TRBJ2-1
CDR3nt: TGCGCCAGCAGCTACCTCGGACAGGGGACTTGGGGGAATGAGCAGTTCTTC
CDR3aa: CASSYLGQGTWGNEQFF

v_gene: TRBV6-5
d_gene: .
abundance: many
j_gene: TRBJ1-3
CDR3nt: TGTGCCAGCAGTTACTCGATTCTCCCCTTAAACACCATATATTTT
CDR3aa: CASSYSILPLNTIYF

v_gene: TRBV6-5
d_gene: .
abundance: many
j_gene: TRBJ2-5
CDR3nt: TGTGCCAGCAGTTACTCTTCAGGGTCAGAGACCCAGTACTTC
CDR3aa: CASSYSSGSETQYF

v_gene: TRBV10-3
d_gene: .
abundance: many
j_gene: TRBJ2-7
CDR3nt: TGTGCCATCAGTGAGGGTGAGCATGTAAGGAGCGAGCAGTACTTC
CDR3aa: CAISEGEHVRSEQYF

v_gene: TRBV18
d_gene: TRBD2
abundance: few
j_gene: TRBJ2-4
CDR3nt: TGTGCCAGCTCCCCGTGGGGACTAGCGGACCTGGGGGTAGCCAAAAACATTCAGTACTTC
CDR3aa: CASSPWGLADLGVAKNIQYF

v_gene: TRBV28
d_gene: .
abundance: .
j_gene: TRBJ2-3
CDR3nt: TGTGCCAGCAGTTTATTGGGGGTTGGCACAGATACGCAGTATTTT
CDR3aa: CASSLLGVGTDTQYF

v_gene: TRBV28
d_gene: TRBD2
abundance: few
j_gene: TRBJ2-3
CDR3nt: TGTGCCAGCAGTTTATTAATGGGAGGGACGCAGTATTTT
CDR3aa: CASSLLMGGTQYF

v_gene: TRBV9
d_gene: .
abundance: .
j_gene: TRBJ2-5
CDR3nt: TGTGCCAGCAGCGTAGGTAGGGCGGGGGAGACCCAGTACTTC
CDR3aa: CASSVGRAGETQYF

v_gene: TRBV7-7
d_gene: TRBD2
abundance: few
j_gene: TRBJ2-3
CDR3nt: TGTGCCAGCAGCCCAAGCGGGAGAGGAAGCACAGATACGCAGTATTTT
CDR3aa: CASSPSGRGSTDTQYF

v_gene: TRBV20-1
d_gene: .
abundance: many
j_gene: TRBJ2-3
CDR3nt: TGCAGTGCTAGTGTGGGGGGATCACCCTATACGCAGTATTTT
CDR3aa: CSASVGGSPYTQYF

v_gene: TRBV5-1
d_gene: .
abundance: many
j_gene: TRBJ2-3
CDR3nt: TGCGCCAGCAGCGTGGCCGGACTCAACCCAGATACGCAGTATTTT
CDR3aa: CASSVAGLNPDTQYF

v_gene: TRBV6-5
d_gene: .
abundance: many
j_gene: TRBJ1-1
CDR3nt: TGTGCCAGCAGTTACTACGGGGCCACTGAAGCTTTCTTT
CDR3aa: CASSYYGATEAFF

v_gene: TRBV15
d_gene: .
abundance: few
j_gene: TRBJ2-1
CDR3nt: TGTGCCACCAGCAGGCCAACTCGCAATGAGCAGTTCTTC
CDR3aa: CATSRPTRNEQFF

v_gene: TRBV4-2
d_gene: .
abundance: .
j_gene: TRBJ1-3
CDR3nt: TGTGCCAGCAGCCAAGATCCCTACAGCTCTGGAAACACCATATATTTT
CDR3aa: CASSQDPYSSGNTIYF

v_gene: TRBV5-1
d_gene: .
abundance: few
j_gene: TRBJ2-7
CDR3nt: TGCGCCAGCAGCTTCTCTGACACAGGGCCCTACGAGCAGTACTTC
CDR3aa: CASSFSDTGPYEQYF

v_gene: TRBV5-1
d_gene: TRBD1
abundance: .
j_gene: TRBJ2-3
CDR3nt: TGCGCCAGCAGCTTGGTACAGGGGGCTTCAGATACGCAGTATTTT
CDR3aa: CASSLVQGASDTQYF

v_gene: TRBV5-1
d_gene: .
abundance: few
j_gene: TRBJ1-3
CDR3nt: TGCGCCAGCAGCGGAACCACAGGCTCTGGAAACACCATATATTTT
CDR3aa: CASSGTTGSGNTIYF

v_gene: TRBV6-4
d_gene: TRBD2
abundance: many
j_gene: TRBJ2-1
CDR3nt: TGTGCCAGCAATCCGACTAGCGGGGGCCCTTACAATGAGCAGTTCTTC
CDR3aa: CASNPTSGGPYNEQFF

v_gene: TRBV7-9
d_gene: .
abundance: few
j_gene: TRBJ2-7
CDR3nt: TGTGCCAGCAGCTCCGAGAGTCCTTTCTCTGCCGAGCAGTACTTC
CDR3aa: CASSSESPFSAEQYF

v_gene: TRBV6-2/TRBV6-3
d_gene: .
abundance: .
j_gene: TRBJ2-5
CDR3nt: TGTGCCAGCAGTATCTTACAGTTCGAGACCCAGTACTTC
CDR3aa: CASSILQFETQYF

v_gene: TRBV21-1
d_gene: .
abundance: .
j_gene: TRBJ2-3
CDR3nt: TGTGCCAGCAGCATTGAGAAGCACAGATCAGATACGCAGTATTTT
CDR3aa: CASSIEKHRSDTQYF

v_gene: TRBV3-1
d_gene: .
abundance: .
j_gene: TRBJ1-1
CDR3nt: TGTGCCAGCAGCCAGATAGTGGGGGACACTGAAGCTTTCTTT
CDR3aa: CASSQIVGDTEAFF

v_gene: TRBV5-6
d_gene: TRBD2
abundance: many
j_gene: TRBJ2-2
CDR3nt: TGTGCCAGCATCGGCGGGAGGGGAACCGGGGAGCTGTTTTTT
CDR3aa: CASIGGRGTGELFF

v_gene: TRBV6-2/TRBV6-3
d_gene: .
abundance: many
j_gene: TRBJ2-7
CDR3nt: TGTGCCAGCAGTTATTGGGAAGTGGACGAGCAGTACTTC
CDR3aa: CASSYWEVDEQYF